This T cell receptor beta chain derives from a study of cytomegalovirus exposure and HLA in healthy donors. Study-level background: A preliminary data release comprised around 90 million unique TCRs obtained from HLA-typed donors.

General study results and limits: It was likely that a cluster of highly shared sequence variants was a sequencing artifact. Reports showed the classifier diagnosing cytomegalovirus status with high specificity and sensitivity.

The donors were healthy bone marrow donors. Amplification used 60 Vbeta primers and 13 Jbeta primers. Measured with immunoSEQ multiplex PCR; TCRdb has only the in-frame clones, and not every one. The repertoire holds some 70,000 clones, with approximately 70% as singletons. V was clipped by 3 bases and J by 7 bases, with 13 bases between them. From germline, CDR1 is SGDLS and CDR2 YYNGEE. This CDR3 is 13 amino acids long. This clone was counted between two and nine times. No antigen is known for it. The material sequenced was PBMCs. The rearrangement joins TRBV9 to TRBJ2-5, with a weak D call TRBD2 (6 bases). This TCR came from a male donor in good health and CMV-seropositive. The CDR3 region is CASSGGGVGTQYF. The CDR3 coding sequence is TGTGCCAGCAGCGGTGGAGGGGTCGGGACCCAGTACTTC.